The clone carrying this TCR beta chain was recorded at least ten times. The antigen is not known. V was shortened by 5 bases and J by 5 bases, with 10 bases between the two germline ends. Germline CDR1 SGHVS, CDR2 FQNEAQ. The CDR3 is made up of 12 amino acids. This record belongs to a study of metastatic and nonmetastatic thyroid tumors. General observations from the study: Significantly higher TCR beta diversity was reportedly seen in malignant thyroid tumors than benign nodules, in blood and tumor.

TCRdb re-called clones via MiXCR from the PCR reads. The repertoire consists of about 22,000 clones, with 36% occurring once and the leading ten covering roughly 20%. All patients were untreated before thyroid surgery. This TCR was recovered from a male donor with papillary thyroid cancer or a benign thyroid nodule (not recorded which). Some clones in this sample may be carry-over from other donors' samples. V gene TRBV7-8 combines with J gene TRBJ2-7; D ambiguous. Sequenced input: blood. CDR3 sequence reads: CASSTYSNEQYF. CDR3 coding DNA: TGTGCCAGCAGCACATACAGTAACGAGCAGTACTTC.